Presented here are 7 T cell receptor beta chains from one specimen sequenced in a study of beta chain features in type 1 diabetes. Every isolated RNA sample was fully reverse transcribed, so sequencing captured expressed TCRB transcripts. Clones were read by immunoSEQ multiplex PCR, and TCRdb kept only the in-frame ones, dropping some. The sample records roughly 140,000 clones, around 8.5% being singletons. Sequencing was carried out using central memory CD4+ T cells from blood. The source is a man between 18 and 29 years old in good health.

The chain carries TRBV5-1 and TRBJ2-7; 12 nucleotides line up with TRBD2. CDR1 is SGHRS, CDR2 YFSETQ, per germline. The CDR3 covers 15 residues. V dropped 4 bases and J dropped 3; count of bases not matched to a gene: 5. The CDR3 nucleotides read TGCGCCAGCAGCCCTACTAGCGGGAGGAACTACGAGCAGTACTTC. As protein: CASSPTSGRNYEQYF.

Ten or more counts support this clone. CDR3 in amino acids: CASSQTVTFLGTDTQYF. The CDR3 DNA sequence: TGTGCCAGCAGCCAGACAGTCACCTTTCTAGGCACAGATACGCAGTATTTT. The chain joins TRBV14 to TRBJ2-3; the D gene is possibly TRBD1 (5 bases). This CDR3 comprises 17 residues. Germline loops: CDR1 SGHDN, CDR2 FVKESK. V was clipped by 3 bases and J by 1 base, with 17 bases between them. Looking up the rest from reference TRBV14 and TRBJ2-3 gives the full variable domain: EAGVTQFPSHSVIEKGQTVTLRCDPISGHDNLYWYRRVMGKEIKFLLHFVKESKQDESGMPNNRFLAERTGGTYSTLKVQPAELEDSGVYFCASSQTVTFLGTDTQYFGPGTRLTVL.

The rearrangement links TRBV5-4 to TRBJ2-3; TRBD1 agrees at 9 bases. This CDR3 contains 16 residues. The J segment lost 2 bases and the V segment lost 4 bases, leaving 8 bases of the junction unmatched. Germline V lookup: CDR1 SGHNT, CDR2 YYREEE (reference sequence). CDR3 bases: TGTGCCAGCAGCCCGGGGACAGGGCGACCCACAGATACGCAGTATTTT. Amino acid sequence: CASSPGTGRPTDTQYF.

This clone was found many times. The genes are TRBV29-1 and TRBJ2-3, with 7 bases identical to TRBD2. The CDR3 sequence is 13 residues long. V lost 4 bases and J lost 4; bases outside the gene matches: 5. Germline values: CDR1 SQVTM, CDR2 ANQGSEA. CDR3 loop: CSVVGLVPDTQYF. CDR3 DNA sequence: TGCAGCGTTGTTGGACTAGTCCCAGATACGCAGTATTTT.

This clone was detected only a few times. The genes are TRBV15 and TRBJ2-7; 7 positions match TRBD1. CDR1 LNHNV and CDR2 YYDKDF come from the germline V gene (reference sequence). J was trimmed by 1 base and V by 2 bases; bases with no gene match: 2. This CDR3 comprises 14 residues. The CDR3 nucleotides are TGTGCCACCAGCAGACAGACAGGGTCCTACGAGCAGTACTTC. Its translation is CATSRQTGSYEQYF.

This clone was counted ten times or more. The chain recombines TRBV5-4 with TRBJ1-3; D is uncertain. CDR1 and CDR2 from the germline V gene are SGHNT and YYREEE (reference sequence). The V end was cut by 6 bases, the J end by 4 bases, with 5 bases between. The CDR3 has 11 residues. The DNA of the CDR3 is TGTGCCAGCAAAGAGGGAAACACCATATATTTT. Protein sequence: CASKEGNTIYF.

This clone came up many times. Other nucleotide sequences from this sample produce the same CDR3. The J gene is TRBJ2-1, the V gene TRBV18; D not resolved. The germline CDR1 and CDR2 sequences are KGHSH and LQKENI. V lost 0 bases and J lost 4, with 7 bases in between. This CDR3 contains 14 residues. The CDR3 region is CASSPPSGYNEQFF. The DNA of the CDR3 is TGTGCCAGCTCACCACCCTCCGGGTACAATGAGCAGTTCTTC.